A selection of T cell receptor beta chains follows, all from one sample in a study of a mutant IDH1 vaccine in newly diagnosed glioma. The table came from immunoSEQ multiplex PCR; TCRdb's copy has only in-frame clones and leaves some out. This repertoire shows about 50,000 clones, just over 85% found once; its top ten account for roughly 2.4%. The material sequenced was PBMCs, taken from a glioma patient treated with radiotherapy, temozolomide or both. These receptors originate from a middle-aged man with glioma. Both conserved end residues are part of each CDR3. The order of the fields is V gene, J gene, clone size, D gene, CDR3 protein, CDR3 DNA. D genes are given only for firm matches. Size is omitted from some rows. Given values are once, few, many or a class for expanded clones.

>TRBV6-5|TRBJ1-1|few|NA
CASSYSAVMNTEAFF
TGTGCCAGCAGTTACTCCGCAGTAATGAACACTGAAGCTTTCTTT
>TRBV10-3|TRBJ1-4|NA|NA
CAISESWENEKLFF
TGTGCCATCAGTGAGTCGTGGGAAAATGAAAAACTGTTTTTT
>TRBV4-3|TRBJ2-1|NA|TRBD2
CASSQDGLAGGFNEQFF
TGCGCCAGCAGCCAAGATGGACTAGCGGGAGGGTTCAATGAGCAGTTCTTC
>TRBV5-4|TRBJ2-7|NA|NA
CASSLGVGSYEQYF
TGTGCCAGCAGCCTGGGCGTAGGCTCCTACGAGCAGTACTTC
>TRBV6-1|TRBJ1-3|NA|NA
CASSEGGTIYF
TGTGCCAGCAGTGAGGGGGGCACCATATATTTT
>TRBV4-1|TRBJ2-3|NA|TRBD2
CASSQVGLAVGTQYF
TGCGCCAGCAGCCAAGTAGGACTAGCGGTGGGTACGCAGTATTTT
>TRBV20-1|TRBJ1-2|NA|NA
CSVVAGNGYTF
TGCAGTGTAGTCGCAGGGAATGGCTACACCTTC
>TRBV20-1|TRBJ2-7|NA|NA
CSANPTDEQYF
TGCAGTGCAAACCCGACGGACGAGCAGTACTTC
>TRBV6-6|TRBJ2-2|NA|NA
CASSYSSGAGELFF
TGTGCCAGCAGTTACTCATCGGGAGCCGGGGAGCTGTTTTTT
>TRBV7-2|TRBJ2-1|NA|TRBD2
CASSLAASGITGLDEQFF
TGTGCCAGCAGCTTAGCTGCTAGCGGGATCACCGGCCTCGATGAGCAGTTCTTC
>TRBV27|TRBJ2-6|NA|NA
CASSLSPGWANVLTF
TGTGCCAGCAGTTTATCGCCGGGTTGGGCCAACGTCCTGACTTTC
>TRBV2|TRBJ2-3|NA|TRBD1
CASTGQGYNRDTQYF
TGTGCCAGCACAGGACAGGGCTATAATAGAGATACGCAGTATTTT
>TRBV7-9|TRBJ2-5|NA|TRBD1
CASSSGQGNQETQYF
TGTGCCAGCAGCTCGGGACAGGGGAACCAAGAGACCCAGTACTTC
>TRBV18|TRBJ2-1|NA|TRBD2
CASSPLGTSGGPNEQFF
TGTGCCAGCTCACCACTCGGGACTAGCGGGGGACCCAATGAGCAGTTCTTC
>TRBV19|TRBJ1-5|NA|TRBD1
CASSTLRTGMGPYSNQPQHF
TGTGCCAGTAGTACCCTTAGGACAGGGATGGGGCCCTATAGCAATCAGCCCCAGCATTTT
>TRBV7-2|TRBJ2-3|NA|NA
CASSQVGGRVRDTQYF
TGTGCCAGCAGCCAAGTTGGGGGCAGGGTACGAGATACGCAGTATTTT
>TRBV7-9|TRBJ2-7|NA|NA
CASSPIQGYEQYF
TGTGCCAGCAGCCCGATACAGGGTTACGAGCAGTACTTC
>TRBV4-3|TRBJ2-5|NA|NA
CASSQDTSSETQYF
TGCGCCAGCAGCCAAGATACCTCTTCAGAGACCCAGTACTTC
>TRBV5-4|TRBJ2-2|NA|NA
CASRPVPSGAGELFF
TGTGCCAGCAGGCCAGTCCCGTCAGGGGCCGGGGAGCTGTTTTTT
>TRBV29-1|TRBJ1-2|NA|NA
CSVEGVRDGLGLANYGYTF
TGCAGCGTTGAAGGGGTTAGAGACGGCCTTGGGTTAGCTAACTATGGCTACACCTTC
>TRBV29-1|TRBJ1-1|NA|NA
CSVEGGPGVNTEAFF
TGCAGCGTTGAGGGGGGCCCGGGTGTGAACACTGAAGCTTTCTTT
>TRBV5-1|TRBJ2-7|NA|TRBD2
CASPLPRRGLAGERTYEQYF
TGCGCCAGCCCGCTCCCCCGACGGGGACTAGCGGGAGAAAGAACCTACGAGCAGTACTTC
>TRBV14|TRBJ1-1|NA|NA
CASSPSALTDAFF
TGTGCCAGCAGCCCCTCCGCCCTGACAGACGCTTTCTTT
>TRBV11-1|TRBJ2-5|NA|NA
CASSSRYQDRSETQYF
TGTGCCAGCAGCTCCCGGTACCAGGACCGGTCGGAGACCCAGTACTTC
>TRBV5-1|TRBJ2-3|NA|TRBD2
CASSLQLAATDTQYF
TGCGCCAGCAGCTTGCAGCTAGCGGCCACAGATACGCAGTATTTT
>TRBV19|TRBJ1-2|NA|NA
CASNVPDYGYTF
TGTGCCAGTAATGTTCCCGACTATGGCTACACCTTC
>TRBV7-2|TRBJ2-3|NA|TRBD1
CASSLTGGETDTQYF
TGTGCCAGCAGCTTAACAGGGGGCGAGACAGATACGCAGTATTTT
>TRBV5-1|TRBJ1-1|NA|TRBD1
CASSLLAGGDTEAFF
TGCGCCAGCAGCTTGTTGGCAGGGGGCGACACTGAAGCTTTCTTT
>TRBV7-9|TRBJ1-1|NA|TRBD1
CASSTQGDTEAFF
TGTGCCAGCAGCACCCAGGGGGACACTGAAGCTTTCTTT
>TRBV4-2|TRBJ2-7|few|NA
CASSQDLHNAYEQYF
TGTGCCAGCAGCCAAGATCTTCACAACGCTTACGAGCAGTACTTC